This record looks at one T cell receptor beta chain sequence and its context. What it binds is not known. The sample belongs to a study of T cells in tuberculosis. Study overall: T cells were selected with CD1B tetramers loaded with glucose monomycolate. Notes on the study in general: Smaller distances to GMM-specific TCRs suggested their expansion in active tuberculosis.

Repertoires were generated with immunoSEQ multiplex PCR, while TCRdb's copy carries only in-frame clones and drops some. This table has about 34,000 clones, around 96% appearing once. This CDR3 is built from 14 residues. The V end lost 6 bases, the J end lost 7 bases, and 15 bases lay between the germline ends. CDR1 is SNHLY and CDR2 is FYNNEI in the germline V gene. The receptor comes from a donor between 10 and 35 years old with latent tuberculosis or without tuberculosis infection. The rearrangement joins TRBV2 to TRBJ1-4, with D perhaps matching TRBD1 (6 bases). Specimen: PBMCs. CDR3 protein: CASREGVGVEKLFF. The CDR3, as DNA: TGTGCCAGCAGAGAGGGGGTTGGCGTTGAAAAACTGTTTTTT.